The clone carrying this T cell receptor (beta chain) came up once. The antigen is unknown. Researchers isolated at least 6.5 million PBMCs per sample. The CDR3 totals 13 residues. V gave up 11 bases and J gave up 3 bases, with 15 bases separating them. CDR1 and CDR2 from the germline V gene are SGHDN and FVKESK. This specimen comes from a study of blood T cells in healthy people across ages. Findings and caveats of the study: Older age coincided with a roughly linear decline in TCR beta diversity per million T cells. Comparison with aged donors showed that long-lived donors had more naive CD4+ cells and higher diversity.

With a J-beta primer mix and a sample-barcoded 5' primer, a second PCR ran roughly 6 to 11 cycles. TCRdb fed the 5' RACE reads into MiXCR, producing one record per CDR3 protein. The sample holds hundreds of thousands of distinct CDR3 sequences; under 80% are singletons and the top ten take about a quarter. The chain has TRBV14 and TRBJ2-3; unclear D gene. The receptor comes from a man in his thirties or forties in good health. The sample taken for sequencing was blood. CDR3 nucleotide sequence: TGTGCCGGCACCGACACGAGGACAGATACGCAGTATTTT. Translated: CAGTDTRTDTQYF. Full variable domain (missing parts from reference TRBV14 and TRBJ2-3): EAGVTQFPSHSVIEKGQTVTLRCDPISGHDNLYWYRRVMGKEIKFLLHFVKESKQDESGMPNNRFLAERTGGTYSTLKVQPAELEDSGVYFCAGTDTRTDTQYFGPGTRLTVL.